Presented here are 16 T cell receptor beta chains from one specimen sequenced in a study of blood T cell repertoires in COVID-19 (TCRdb year 2020). The library was prepared using the immunoSEQ multiplex PCR assay. TCRdb provides this immuneACCESS table in a form limited to in-frame rearrangements. Some clones are lacking; in checked studies, under half of them reflect an unresolved V gene, and why the rest are absent is not known. The sample contains roughly 180,000 clones, around 77% of them found a single time. The ten largest account for 15% to 20% of the sample. The material sequenced was peripheral blood. These receptors were taken from a man between 60 and 70 years old with active or convalescent COVID-19.

This clone occurred a few times. The rearrangement joins TRBV7-3 to TRBJ2-1; 7 bases match TRBD2. Looked up from germline, CDR1 is SGHTA and CDR2 is FQGTGA. V shed 0 bases and J 5 bases; nucleotides not matched to a gene: 4. The CDR3 spans 15 residues. The CDR3 sequence: CASSLTSGPNNEQFF. CDR3 nucleotides: TGTGCCAGCAGCTTAACTAGCGGGCCGAACAATGAGCAGTTCTTC.

This chain joins TRBV4-3 and TRBJ1-5, with 8 positions matching TRBD1. Germline V gene lookup returns CDR1 LGHNA and CDR2 YSLEER. The CDR3 totals 14 residues. J lost 7 bases, V lost 4 bases, and 6 bases had no gene match. The CDR3 DNA reads as TGCGCCAGCAGCCCTTCAGGGGGCAGGCAGCCCCAGCATTTT. This codes for CASSPSGGRQPQHF.

The CDR3 DNA reads TGCAGCGTTGAAGATGGGACTAGCGGTAACTACGAGCAGTACTTC. Its protein product is CSVEDGTSGNYEQYF. The rearrangement joins TRBV29-1 to TRBJ2-7; 11 bases align to TRBD2. V lost 0 bases and J lost 3; bases outside the gene matches: 4. From germline, CDR1 is SQVTM and CDR2 ANQGSEA. The CDR3 totals 15 residues.

This clone was recorded once. V gene TRBV5-8 combines with J gene TRBJ1-1, with 7 bases identical to TRBD1. Germline V gene sequence: CDR1 SGHTS, CDR2 YDEGEE. The CDR3 extends over 17 amino acids. V shed 3 bases and J 9 bases; nucleotides not matched to a gene: 20. CDR3 bases: TGTGCCAGCAGCTCTCGGCGACAGGGTCGCGTTTCCACCCAAGCTTTCTTT. It is translated as CASSSRRQGRVSTQAFF.

The V gene is TRBV12-3 or TRBV12-4, the J gene TRBJ2-5, with D perhaps TRBD1 (6 bases). This CDR3 spans 13 amino acids. The ends were cut back, 3 bases at V and 3 bases at J, with 8 bases in the middle. The DNA for the CDR3 is TGTGCCAGCAGTTTTAACAGGGAAGAGACCCAGTACTTC. Its translation: CASSFNREETQYF.

The gene calls are TRBV7-9 and TRBJ2-3, with a tentative D call TRBD2 (5 bases). The CDR3 is made up of 12 amino acids. Deletions cut 9 bases from V and 4 bases from J, with 11 bases between. Germline-derived CDR1 and CDR2 are SEHNR and FQNEAQ (reference sequence). CDR3: CASCRESDTQYF. The CDR3, as DNA: TGTGCCAGTTGTAGGGAGTCAGATACGCAGTATTTT.

The chain has TRBV15 and TRBJ1-2, with a possible D match to TRBD1 (5 bases). V gave up 0 bases and J gave up 2 bases, with 16 bases separating them. This CDR3 has 17 amino acids. CDR1 is LNHNV and CDR2 is YYDKDF in the germline V gene (reference sequence). The CDR3 DNA reads as TGTGCCACCAGCAGAGACGCAGTCCTGGGGGGGAACTATGGCTACACCTTC. The encoded protein is CATSRDAVLGGNYGYTF.

This clone is a singleton in its sample. The chain uses TRBV7-2 and TRBJ2-7, with a tentative D call TRBD1 (6 bases). V gave up 6 bases and J gave up 3 bases, with 12 bases separating them. There are 13 residues in the CDR3. CDR1 SGHTA and CDR2 FQGNSA come from the germline V gene. The CDR3 DNA is TGTGCCAGCAGTCGACAGGCCGTCTACGAGCAGTACTTC. This sequence encodes CASSRQAVYEQYF.

With respect to this clone: The sample has other DNA sequences that encode this CDR3 too. The chain couples TRBV10-2 to TRBJ2-7; D gene unclear. The CDR3 is 12 amino acids. Trimming removed 9 bases at V and 0 bases at J, with 9 bases between. Germline-derived CDR1 and CDR2 are WSHSY and SAAADI. The CDR3 region has the DNA TGCGCCAGTGGGCTAAGCTCCTACGAGCAGTACTTC. Its translation is CASGLSSYEQYF.

The CDR3 DNA follows: TGCGCCAGCAGCTTGGCACCGGCGGGACAGGGAGTGACGCAGTATTTT. Translation: CASSLAPAGQGVTQYF. The genes are TRBV5-1 and TRBJ2-3, with 9 bases identical to TRBD1. V shed 0 bases, J shed 9 bases, and the junction held 11 bases outside the gene matches. Germline V gene data show CDR1 as SGHRS and CDR2 as YFSETQ. The CDR3 runs 16 residues. Combining the CDR3 with reference TRBV5-1 and TRBJ2-3 gives the whole variable domain KAGVTQTPRYLIKTRGQQVTLSCSPISGHRSVSWYQQTPGQGLQFLFEYFSETQRNKGNFPGRFSGRQFSNSRSEMNVSTLELGDSALYLCASSLAPAGQGVTQYFGPGTRLTVL.

The chain is built from TRBV7-2 and TRBJ1-2; possibly TRBD1 for D (5 bases). The CDR3 loop spans 14 amino acids. Germline assignment: CDR1 SGHTA and CDR2 FQGNSA. Trimming left V 5 bases short and J 5 bases short, with 15 bases between. This chain's CDR3 is CASSPQAQGYGYTF. The CDR3 DNA is TGTGCCAGCAGCCCTCAGGCGCAGGGTTATGGCTACACCTTC. The full variable domain, its missing parts supplied by reference TRBV7-2 and TRBJ1-2, is GAGVSQSPSNKVTEKGKDVELRCDPISGHTALYWYRQSLGQGLEFLIYFQGNSAPDKSGLPSDRFSAERTGGSVSTLTIQRTQQEDSAVYLCASSPQAQGYGYTFGSGTRLTVV.

The chain recombines TRBV28 with TRBJ1-4; D may be TRBD1 (6 bases). With 8 bases removed from V and 9 bases from J, the gap between germline ends came to 16 bases. This CDR3 region has 13 residues. The germline V gene encodes CDR1 MDHEN and CDR2 SYDVKM. This CDR3 reads CASFLRTDQKLFF. CDR3 coding DNA: TGTGCCAGCTTTCTCAGGACAGACCAAAAACTGTTTTTT.

This clone was recorded only once. V is TRBV28 and J is TRBJ2-7; D perhaps matches TRBD2 (6 bases). This CDR3 has 16 residues. Trimming took 5 bases from V and 6 from J, leaving 23 bases between them. The germline CDR1 and CDR2 sequences are MDHEN and SYDVKM. The CDR3 loop reads CASSPAGSYPPREQYF. CDR3 in DNA: TGTGCCAGCAGTCCCGCGGGGTCATACCCTCCTCGCGAGCAGTACTTC.

V and J are TRBV5-1 and TRBJ1-1, with D tentatively TRBD1 (6 bases). V was cut by 4 bases and J by 5 bases, with 18 bases left in between. This CDR3 is built from 15 residues. Germline V gene sequence: CDR1 SGHRS, CDR2 YFSETQ. As DNA, the CDR3 is TGCGCCAGCAGCCCGACACAGGGCCCCTGGACTGAAGCTTTCTTT. This codes for CASSPTQGPWTEAFF.

The rearrangement links TRBV5-1 to TRBJ2-1; TRBD2 matches at 15 bases. The junction had 4 bases not matched to a gene; V was cut back by 4 bases and J by 2 bases. The length of the CDR3 is 17 residues. Germline V gene sequence: CDR1 SGHRS, CDR2 YFSETQ. CDR3 loop: CASSTRTSGRAYNEQFF. The CDR3 region has the DNA TGCGCCAGCAGCACCCGGACTAGCGGGAGGGCCTACAATGAGCAGTTCTTC.

The chain joins TRBV6-5 to TRBJ2-7; D is undetermined. V was pared by 5 bases and J by 0 bases, with 11 bases between. The CDR3 loop spans 14 amino acids. CDR1 and CDR2 from the germline V gene are MNHEY and SVGAGI. The CDR3 nucleotides are TGTGCCAGCAGTATTAACACTATCTCCTACGAGCAGTACTTC. Its translation: CASSINTISYEQYF.